These 10 T cell receptor beta chains share one sample of origin, sequenced in a study of vaccination and CD4 T cells after COVID-19. The Oncomine TCR Beta short-read assay was applied to DNA of cultured CD4+ T cells. Each CDR3 protein gets one entry after TCRdb re-called the PCR reads with MiXCR. The table shows about 20,000 distinct CDR3 sequences, with roughly 50% occurring only once. Treatment here: approximately nine-day PBMC culture with coronavirus spike peptide pools or control peptides (ViraFEST assay). The antigens for these receptors are not known. Material: CD4+ T cells from blood, cultured in vitro. The receptors were gathered from a human donor who had recovered from COVID-19.

The chain is built from TRBV19 and TRBJ1-5; possible D gene TRBD1, 5 bases. This CDR3 is built from 13 residues. V lost 3 bases and J lost 7, with 10 bases in between. Per germline, CDR1 LNHDA and CDR2 SQIVND (reference sequence). The chain's CDR3 is CASSILGEQPQHF. The CDR3 nucleotides read TGTGCCAGTAGTATTCTGGGGGAACAGCCCCAGCATTTT.

This chain links TRBV19 with TRBJ1-5, with a tentative D call TRBD1 (5 bases). Germline V gives CDR1 LNHDA, CDR2 SQIVND (reference sequence). The V end lost 0 bases, the J end lost 2 bases, and 8 bases lay between the germline ends. The CDR3 is 15 amino acids. CDR3 in amino acids: CASSIDRAGNQPQHF. DNA of the CDR3: TGTGCCAGTAGTATAGACAGGGCCGGCAATCAGCCCCAGCATTTT.

This sequence joins TRBV6-1 and TRBJ1-5; 8 bases agree with TRBD1. V lost 6 bases and J lost 5; bases outside the gene matches: 3. The CDR3 length is 13 residues. The germline CDR1 and CDR2 sequences are MNHNS and SASEGT. The CDR3: CASSATGDQPQHF. The CDR3 nucleotides are TGTGCCAGCAGCGCGACAGGGGATCAGCCCCAGCATTTT.

This clonotype was detected a few times. J is TRBJ2-5 and V is TRBV29-1; TRBD2 matches 9 bases. Germline lookup yields CDR1 SQVTM and CDR2 ANQGSEA. This CDR3 is 15 amino acids long. V lost 4 bases to trimming and J lost 4 bases; unmatched junction nucleotides: 10. This chain's CDR3 is CSVGREGLSGETQYF. CDR3 in DNA: TGCAGCGTTGGGCGGGAGGGCCTATCGGGAGAGACCCAGTACTTC.

CDR3 protein: CASSLALPRADTQYF. CDR3 DNA sequence: TGTGCCAGCAGCTTAGCATTGCCCAGAGCAGATACGCAGTATTTT. This chain joins TRBV7-9 and TRBJ2-3; D uncertain. CDR1 is SEHNR and CDR2 is FQNEAQ in the germline V gene (reference sequence). V dropped 0 bases and J dropped 4 bases, with 11 bases sitting between them. The CDR3 totals 15 residues.

This clonotype has a single count. This sequence joins TRBV21-1 and TRBJ2-1; the D call of TRBD1 is as the table states it, not checked on the DNA. TRBV21-1 is marked as a pseudogene. The CDR3 covers 15 residues. The CDR3 loop is CASSMTAGLLRGGFF. The DNA for the CDR3 is TGTGCCAGCAGCATGACAGCTGGGCTACTCAGGGGCGGGTTCTTC.

This sequence joins TRBV20-1 and TRBJ1-5; D call uncertain. CDR1 is DFQATT and CDR2 is SNEGSKA in the germline V gene (reference sequence). V was clipped by 5 bases and J by 1 base, with 15 bases between them. The CDR3 totals 15 residues. CDR3: CSAAIPGASNQPQHF. The CDR3 DNA reads as TGCAGTGCTGCCATACCCGGAGCGAGCAATCAGCCCCAGCATTTT.

This clonotype has a handful of counts. The chain carries TRBV28 and TRBJ1-6, with a tentative D call TRBD1 (6 bases). In germline, CDR1 is MDHEN, CDR2 SYDVKM. Deletions cut 1 base from V and 7 bases from J, with 17 bases between. The CDR3 length is 17 residues. The chain's CDR3 is CASSLYVGGGLNSPLHF. The DNA for the CDR3 is TGTGCCAGCAGTTTATATGTGGGGGGGGGCTTGAATTCACCCCTCCACTTT.

This chain links TRBV7-2 with TRBJ1-2; D is perhaps TRBD1 (6 bases). Between the trimmed V and J ends, which lost 5 bases and 7 bases, there was a span of 17 bases. This CDR3 contains 14 residues. Germline V CDR1 and CDR2: SGHTA, FQGNSA. The CDR3 DNA reads as TGTGCCAGCAGCCAACAGGGTCTAGGGGGTGGCTACACCTTC. Its translation is CASSQQGLGGGYTF.

This chain uses TRBV5-1 with TRBJ2-7; weak D call: TRBD1 (7 bases). This CDR3 region has 14 residues. CDR1 is SGHRS, CDR2 YFSETQ, per germline. Trimming stripped 2 bases from V and 3 bases from J, with 12 bases between. This chain's CDR3 is CASSFQGGYYEQYF. The CDR3 DNA is TGCGCCAGCAGCTTTCAGGGGGGATACTACGAGCAGTACTTC.